The present TCR beta chain was sequenced within a study of CD8+ T cells in alopecia areata. This clone was seen more than once but under ten times. Investigators isolated RNA and reverse transcribed it into cDNA to act as the sequencing template. Generated by immunoSEQ multiplex PCR, the TCRdb table keeps only in-frame clones and is missing some. The sample shows some 220,000 clones, under 75% of them seen only once. Treatment meaning: oral pan-JAK inhibitor, 5-10 mg twice daily. Alopecia areata patients provided lesional scalp punch biopsies and peripheral blood, both collected for the study. Trimming removed 3 bases at V and 11 bases at J, with 10 bases between. This CDR3 spans 11 amino acids. Looked up from germline, CDR1 is SGHTA and CDR2 is FQGNSA.

The gene calls are TRBV7-2 and TRBJ1-1; D may be TRBD1 (5 bases). The sample consisted of CD4+ T cells sorted from blood, taken at week 4, from a patient treated with tofacitinib. This TCR derives from a human donor with alopecia areata. This CDR3 is CASSLRQIAFF. Written as DNA, the CDR3 is TGTGCCAGCAGCTTGCGACAGATTGCTTTCTTT.